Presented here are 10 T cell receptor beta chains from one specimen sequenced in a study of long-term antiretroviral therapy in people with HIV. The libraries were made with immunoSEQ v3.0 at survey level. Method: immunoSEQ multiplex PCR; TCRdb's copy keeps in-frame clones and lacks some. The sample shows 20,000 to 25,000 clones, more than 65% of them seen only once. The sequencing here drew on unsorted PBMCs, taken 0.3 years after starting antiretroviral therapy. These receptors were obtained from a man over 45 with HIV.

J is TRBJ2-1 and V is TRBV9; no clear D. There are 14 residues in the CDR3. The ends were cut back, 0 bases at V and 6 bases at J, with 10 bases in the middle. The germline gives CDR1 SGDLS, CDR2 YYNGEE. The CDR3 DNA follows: TGTGCCAGCAGCGTAGGGTTTAGTGCCAATGAGCAGTTCTTC. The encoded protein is CASSVGFSANEQFF.

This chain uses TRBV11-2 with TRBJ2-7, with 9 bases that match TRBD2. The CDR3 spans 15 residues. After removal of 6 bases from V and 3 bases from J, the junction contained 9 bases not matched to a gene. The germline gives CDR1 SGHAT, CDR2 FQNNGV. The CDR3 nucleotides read TGTGCCAGCAGTACCCGGCGGGGGGGGTTCTACGAGCAGTACTTC. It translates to CASSTRRGGFYEQYF.

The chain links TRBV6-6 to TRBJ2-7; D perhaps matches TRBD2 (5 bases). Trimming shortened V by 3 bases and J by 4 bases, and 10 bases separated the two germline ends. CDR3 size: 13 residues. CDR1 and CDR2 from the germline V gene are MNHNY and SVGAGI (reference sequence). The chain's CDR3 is CASSYPGDYEQYF. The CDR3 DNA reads TGTGCCAGCAGTTATCCCGGGGATTACGAGCAGTACTTC.

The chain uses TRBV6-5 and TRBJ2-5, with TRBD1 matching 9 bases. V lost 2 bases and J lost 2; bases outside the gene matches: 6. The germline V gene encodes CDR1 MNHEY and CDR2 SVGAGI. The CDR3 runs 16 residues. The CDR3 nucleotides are TGTGCCAGCAGTTACCTAGACAGGGGGGGACAAGAGACCCAGTACTTC. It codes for CASSYLDRGGQETQYF.

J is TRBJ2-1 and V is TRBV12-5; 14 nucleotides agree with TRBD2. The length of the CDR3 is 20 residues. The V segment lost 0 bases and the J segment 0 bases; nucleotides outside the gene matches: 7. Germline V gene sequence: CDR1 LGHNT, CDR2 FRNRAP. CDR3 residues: CASGLVGLAGVLSSYNEQFF. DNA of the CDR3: TGTGCTAGTGGTTTGGTGGGACTAGCGGGAGTATTGAGCTCCTACAATGAGCAGTTCTTC.

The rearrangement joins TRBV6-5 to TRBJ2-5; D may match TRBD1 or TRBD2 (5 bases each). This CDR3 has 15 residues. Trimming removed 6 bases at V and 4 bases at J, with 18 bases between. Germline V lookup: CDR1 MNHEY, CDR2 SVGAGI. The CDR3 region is CASRGHDGAPETQYF. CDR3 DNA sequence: TGTGCCAGCAGGGGGCACGACGGGGCTCCAGAGACCCAGTACTTC.

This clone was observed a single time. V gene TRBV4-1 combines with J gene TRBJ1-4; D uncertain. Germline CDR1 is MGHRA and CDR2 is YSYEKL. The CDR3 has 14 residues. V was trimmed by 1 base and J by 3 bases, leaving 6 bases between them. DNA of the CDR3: TGCGCCAGCAGCCAAGGGCCCGCTAATGAAAAACTGTTTTTT. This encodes CASSQGPANEKLFF.

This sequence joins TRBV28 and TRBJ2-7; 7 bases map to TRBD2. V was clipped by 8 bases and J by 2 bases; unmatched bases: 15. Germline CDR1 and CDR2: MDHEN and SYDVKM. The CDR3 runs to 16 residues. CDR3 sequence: CASSFPGAGDTYEQYF. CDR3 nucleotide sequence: TGTGCCAGCTCCTTCCCTGGGGCGGGAGATACCTACGAGCAGTACTTC.

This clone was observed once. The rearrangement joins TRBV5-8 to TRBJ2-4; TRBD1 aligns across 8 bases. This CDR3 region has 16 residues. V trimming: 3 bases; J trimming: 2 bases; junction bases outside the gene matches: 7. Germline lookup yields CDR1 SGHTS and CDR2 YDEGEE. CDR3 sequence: CASSSWRQGSKNIQYF. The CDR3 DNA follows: TGTGCCAGCAGCTCCTGGAGACAGGGGTCCAAAAACATTCAGTACTTC.

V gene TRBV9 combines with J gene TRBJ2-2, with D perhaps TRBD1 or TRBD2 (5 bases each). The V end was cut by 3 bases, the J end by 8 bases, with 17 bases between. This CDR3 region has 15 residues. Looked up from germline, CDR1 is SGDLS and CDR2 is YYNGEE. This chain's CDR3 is CASSGTPRGRGELFF. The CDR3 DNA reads TGTGCCAGCAGCGGTACCCCGAGGGGAAGGGGGGAGCTGTTTTTT.